This TCR beta chain stems from a study of blood T cell repertoires in COVID-19. Overall study context: Samples representing acute and convalescent COVID-19 were sourced from the United States, Italy and Spain. The cDNA or gDNA used as material had been derived from T cells, B-cell-depleted T cells, or PBMCs.

In the authors' methods: From reference gene primer amplification, estimates of nucleated cell counts were derived. Clones were sequenced by immunoSEQ multiplex PCR, and TCRdb holds only the in-frame ones, with some missing. V and J calls and clone size are copied from that table; D and trimming were computed from the DNA. The sample has roughly 290,000 clones, roughly 89% seen once. The CDR3 has 14 amino acids. Germline CDR1 and CDR2: LGHNA and YSLEER. Trimming took 4 bases from V and 3 from J; bases not matched to a gene: 6. Recovered participants had two consecutive negative NP/OP PCR tests, healthcare professional clearance, or symptom resolution.

The chain links TRBV4-3 to TRBJ2-7; TRBD2 matches 7 bases. Sample: PBMCs or T cells enriched from blood (not recorded which). The TCR originated in a woman aged 40 to 55 who had recovered from COVID-19. The CDR3 sequence is CASSLGGGVYEQYF. CDR3 in DNA: TGCGCCAGCAGCCTCGGGGGAGGGGTCTACGAGCAGTACTTC.